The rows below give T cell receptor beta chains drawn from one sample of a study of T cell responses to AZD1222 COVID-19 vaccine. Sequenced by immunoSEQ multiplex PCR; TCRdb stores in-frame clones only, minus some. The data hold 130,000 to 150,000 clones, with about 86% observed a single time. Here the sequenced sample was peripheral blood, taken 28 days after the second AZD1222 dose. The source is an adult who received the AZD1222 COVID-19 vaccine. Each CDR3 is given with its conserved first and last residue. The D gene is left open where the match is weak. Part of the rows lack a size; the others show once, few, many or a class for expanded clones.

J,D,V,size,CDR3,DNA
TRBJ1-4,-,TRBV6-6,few,CASSQAEKLFF,TGTGCCAGCAGCCAGGCCGAAAAACTGTTTTTT
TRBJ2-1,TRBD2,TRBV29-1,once,CSVVGRGAFNEQFF,TGCAGCGTTGTTGGGCGGGGGGCCTTCAATGAGCAGTTCTTC
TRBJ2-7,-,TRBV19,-,CASSIPQTGSYEQYF,TGTGCCAGTAGTATACCTCAAACAGGGTCCTACGAGCAGTACTTC
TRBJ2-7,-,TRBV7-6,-,CASSLAGHYEQYF,TGTGCCAGCAGCTTAGCGGGCCACTACGAGCAGTACTTC
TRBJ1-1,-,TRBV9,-,CASSGGNTEAFF,TGTGCCAGCAGCGGGGGGAACACTGAAGCTTTCTTT
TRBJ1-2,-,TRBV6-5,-,CASKETTIYGYTF,TGTGCCAGCAAGGAGACAACTATCTATGGCTACACCTTC
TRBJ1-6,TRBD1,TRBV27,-,CASTPQGVNSPLHF,TGTGCCAGCACTCCGCAGGGGGTTAATTCACCCCTCCACTTT
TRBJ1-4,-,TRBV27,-,CASSLSIRLGRGEEKLFF,TGTGCCAGCAGTTTATCGATCAGACTGGGCCGGGGGGAGGAAAAACTGTTTTTT
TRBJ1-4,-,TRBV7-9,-,CASSLSGPTNEKLFF,TGTGCCAGCAGCTTATCAGGACCAACTAATGAAAAACTGTTTTTT
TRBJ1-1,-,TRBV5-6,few,CASTLTDGTEAFF,TGTGCCAGCACCCTGACTGATGGAACTGAAGCTTTCTTT